This TCR beta chain was retrieved from a study of vaccination and CD4 T cells after COVID-19. At the level of the study: Cells were stimulated with overlapping spike peptide pools from SARS-CoV-2, HCoV-NL63, HCoV-OC43 and HCoV-229E. Findings and limits, study-wide: Although the median of SARS-CoV-2-reactive clonotypes rose from about 22 to 38, the change was not significant.

Germline-derived CDR1 and CDR2 are MDHEN and SYDVKM. The V and J ends lost 4 bases and 8 bases, in that order; junction bases with no gene match: 5. The CDR3 has 15 amino acids. The sample's time point: late sampling 161 to 241 days after vaccination in three convalescent patients. Indicated treatment: approximately nine-day PBMC culture with coronavirus spike peptide pools or control peptides (ViraFEST assay). About this clonotype itself: The antigen is unknown.

The assay that was used to sequence DNA from cultured CD4+ T cells was the Oncomine TCR Beta short-read assay. The genomic DNA was obtained from cultured CD4+ T cells by extraction with the QIAamp micro DNA kit. TCRdb itself ran the PCR reads through MiXCR, one entry per CDR3 protein. The sample lists tens of thousands of distinct CDR3 sequences; about 40% were seen once. Source: CD4+ T cells from blood, cultured in vitro, taken about 7 months after SARS-CoV-2 vaccination. The receptor was isolated from a human donor who had recovered from COVID-19. The chain recombines TRBV28 with TRBJ2-1; 13 nucleotides match TRBD2. The CDR3 region is CASSSLAGGSDEQFF. The CDR3 coding sequence is TGTGCCAGCAGTTCACTAGCGGGAGGGTCGGATGAGCAGTTCTTC.